What follows are 14 T cell receptor beta chains derived from one specimen sequenced in a study of blood T cell repertoires in COVID-19. Some clones are missing from TCRdb's copy, which holds only in-frame ones; the method was immunoSEQ multiplex PCR. The sample lists around 200,000 clones; over 75% were seen once. Input material: PBMCs or T cells enriched from blood (not recorded which). These receptors originate from a woman in her thirties or forties with acute COVID-19.

The chain recombines TRBV27 with TRBJ2-2, with a possible D match to TRBD1 (6 bases). The CDR3 consists of 15 residues. The V end lost 5 bases, the J end lost 8 bases, and 18 bases lay between the germline ends. Per germline, CDR1 MNHEY and CDR2 SMNVEV (reference sequence). CDR3 in DNA: TGTGCCAGCAGTCTGTTACAGGGAATTGAGGGGGAGCTGTTTTTT. Amino acid sequence: CASSLLQGIEGELFF.

The chain links TRBV12-3 or TRBV12-4 to TRBJ2-5; D may be TRBD1 (6 bases). The CDR3 totals 13 residues. Trimming pared 4 bases from V and 2 bases from J, leaving 8 bases between. CDR3 bases: TGTGCCAGCAGTTCCAGGGGACAAGAGACCCAGTACTTC. Protein product: CASSSRGQETQYF.

V and J are TRBV5-1 and TRBJ2-1; 12 nucleotides match TRBD2. In germline, CDR1 is SGHRS, CDR2 YFSETQ. V lost 5 bases to trimming and J lost 2 bases; unmatched junction nucleotides: 8. The CDR3 totals 17 residues. CDR3 in amino acids: CASRAPSGRATYNEQFF. The CDR3 DNA reads TGCGCCAGCAGGGCTCCTAGCGGGAGGGCCACCTACAATGAGCAGTTCTTC. The full variable domain, its missing parts supplied by reference TRBV5-1 and TRBJ2-1, is KAGVTQTPRYLIKTRGQQVTLSCSPISGHRSVSWYQQTPGQGLQFLFEYFSETQRNKGNFPGRFSGRQFSNSRSEMNVSTLELGDSALYLCASRAPSGRATYNEQFFGPGTRLTVL.

The CDR3 bases are TGTGCCAGCAGCCAAAGAGCCAGGGGGTTTGCTAATGAAAAACTGTTTTTT. Its protein is CASSQRARGFANEKLFF. V is TRBV3-1 (or the pseudogene TRBV3-2) and J is TRBJ1-4, with 7 bases aligning to TRBD1. Germline V lookup: CDR1 LGHDT, CDR2 YNNKEL (reference sequence). The CDR3 has 17 residues. J lost 3 bases, V lost 2 bases, and 9 bases had no gene match.

The chain links TRBV5-1 to TRBJ2-7; D is possibly TRBD1 (6 bases). Between the trimmed V and J ends, which lost 1 base and 4 bases, there was a span of 15 bases. CDR1 and CDR2 from the germline V gene are SGHRS and YFSETQ. This CDR3 comprises 15 residues. The DNA for the CDR3 is TGCGCCAGCAGCTTGAGAATAGTCCAGGGGTACGAGCAGTACTTC. Translating gives CASSLRIVQGYEQYF.

The CDR3 bases are TGCGCCAGCAGCGTTTCCCAAAGAAAAGAGGAGGAGCTGTTTTTT. Its protein is CASSVSQRKEEELFF. The chain carries TRBV5-1 and TRBJ2-2; the D is unclear. The CDR3 runs to 15 residues. The V end lost 4 bases, the J end lost 10 bases, and 20 bases lay between the germline ends. Germline values: CDR1 SGHRS, CDR2 YFSETQ.

The chain has TRBV5-3 and TRBJ2-5; no definite D call. TRBV5-3 is identified as an open reading frame with a role that is uncertain. V was clipped by 0 bases and J by 1 base, with 10 bases between them. The CDR3 loop spans 15 amino acids. The CDR3 reads CARSLDYEIQETQYF. In DNA form, the CDR3 reads TGTGCCAGAAGCTTGGACTACGAAATCCAAGAGACCCAGTACTTC.

The gene calls are TRBV27 and TRBJ1-5; D may be TRBD1 (6 bases). Germline lookup yields CDR1 MNHEY and CDR2 SMNVEV (reference sequence). The CDR3 runs to 14 residues. Trimming removed 5 bases at V and 2 bases at J, with 10 bases between. The CDR3 DNA follows: TGTGCCAGCAGTCAGGGGCTGGGCAATCAGCCCCAGCATTTT. Translation: CASSQGLGNQPQHF.

The chain employs TRBV6-5 and TRBJ1-2; D is unclear. The germline V gene encodes CDR1 MNHEY and CDR2 SVGAGI. CDR3 length: 14 residues. Deletions cut 6 bases from V and 3 bases from J, with 14 bases between. CDR3 region: CASSQGRFHYGYTF. DNA of the CDR3: TGTGCCAGCAGCCAAGGGAGATTTCACTATGGCTACACCTTC.

The chain recombines TRBV19 with TRBJ1-2; 7 bases are a match to TRBD1. From germline, CDR1 is LNHDA and CDR2 SQIVND (reference sequence). The CDR3 contains 15 residues. Trimming at V came to 8 bases and at J to 4 bases, leaving 13 bases not matched to a gene. The CDR3 DNA sequence: TGTGCCAGTTCCTTGGGGTCGACAGGGCGCTATGGCTACACCTTC. It is translated as CASSLGSTGRYGYTF.

The chain couples TRBV2 to TRBJ1-3; a possible D gene is TRBD1 (5 bases). CDR3 length: 14 amino acids. Looked up from germline, CDR1 is SNHLY and CDR2 is FYNNEI. V dropped 7 bases and J dropped 7 bases, with 17 bases sitting between them. In DNA form, the CDR3 reads TGTGCCAGCACGATATCTGCGGGGGGTAACACCATATATTTT. As protein: CASTISAGGNTIYF.

This chain joins TRBV11-2 and TRBJ2-2; possible D gene TRBD1, 5 bases. The ends were cut back, 1 base at V and 6 bases at J, with 6 bases in the middle. The CDR3 is 13 amino acids. Germline V gives CDR1 SGHAT, CDR2 FQNNGV. The DNA for the CDR3 is TGTGCCAGCAGCTTAGCAGGGTCCGGGGAGCTGTTTTTT. This codes for CASSLAGSGELFF. Full variable domain (rest looked up from reference TRBV11-2 and TRBJ2-2): EAGVAQSPRYKIIEKRQSVAFWCNPISGHATLYWYQQILGQGPKLLIQFQNNGVVDDSQLPKDRFSAERLKGVDSTLKIQPAKLEDSAVYLCASSLAGSGELFFGEGSRLTVL.

The V and J genes are TRBV2 and TRBJ1-1; D is uncertain. Germline V lookup: CDR1 SNHLY, CDR2 FYNNEI. The ends were cut back, 6 bases at V and 2 bases at J, with 10 bases in the middle. This CDR3 comprises 13 residues. Here the CDR3 reads CASRERENTEAFF. CDR3 nucleotide sequence: TGTGCCAGCAGAGAGCGGGAAAACACTGAAGCTTTCTTT.

The rearrangement joins TRBV18 to TRBJ1-1, with D possibly matching TRBD1 (5 bases). The CDR3 runs 15 residues. Germline-derived CDR1 and CDR2 are KGHSH and LQKENI. The germline V and J ends were trimmed by 2 bases and 4 bases, with 14 bases remaining between them. CDR3 DNA: TGTGCCAGCTCACCAATAAGCAGCAGGGTCACTGAAGCTTTCTTT. This gives the protein CASSPISSRVTEAFF.